This TCR beta chain was profiled in a study of OX40 agonist ivuxolimab in advanced cancers. Whole-study context: Each dose-escalation patient presented with hepatocellular carcinoma, melanoma, renal cell or head and neck cancer. Partial responses occurred in Three dose-escalation patients, one with hepatocellular carcinoma and two with cutaneous melanoma. Study results and limitations: The work left the antigen specificity of expanded peripheral T cells undetermined.

TCRdb's table, derived via immunoSEQ multiplex PCR, lists solely in-frame clones and lacks some. This sample has about 130,000 clones, with 85% to 95% found just once. Trimming cost V 2 bases and J 5 bases; bases outside gene matches: 4. Per germline, CDR1 GTSNPN and CDR2 SVGIG (reference sequence). The CDR3 spans 13 residues. This clone was found once. Its specificity is not known. Sample: CD4+ or CD8+ T cells sorted from blood, taken in a trial of the OX40 agonist ivuxolimab. This receptor was identified in an adult with an advanced solid tumor such as melanoma, head and neck, liver or kidney cancer. This chain links TRBV30 with TRBJ2-3; 7 bases agree with TRBD1. The CDR3 region is CAWSKGQLDTQYF. DNA for the CDR3: TGTGCCTGGAGTAAGGGACAGCTAGATACGCAGTATTTT. The complete variable domain, with remaining parts taken from reference TRBV30 and TRBJ2-3, reads SQTIHQWPATLVQPVGSPLSLECTVEGTSNPNLYWYRQAAGRGLQLLFYSVGIGQISSEVPQNLSASRPQDRQFILSSKKLLLSDSGFYLCAWSKGQLDTQYFGPGTRLTVL.